This T cell receptor beta chain was identified in a study of T cells expressing NK-cell markers. Whole-study context: The authors sequenced eight donors, of whom seven were HCMV-seropositive and one was seronegative.

Of note for this clonotype: Its antigen is as yet unknown.

Germline V gene sequence: CDR1 MGHRA, CDR2 YSYEKL. The CDR3 is made up of 15 amino acids. Study-level findings and limits: Researchers report these clonotypes also headed the CD3+CD56-NKG2C+ fraction in a handful of donors. Six of the donors carried dominant NKG2C+ clonotypes that took up 1.0-7.0% of their CD8+ T cells.

TCR beta libraries carry UMIs added by 5'RACE template switching. TCRdb reprocessed the 5' RACE reads, with one entry per CDR3 protein and no DNA. In total, the table holds some 600,000 distinct CDR3 sequences. This receptor was obtained from a man younger than 35 in good health. What was sequenced was blood T cells: a sorted CD56 or NKG2C T cell subset, CD4+ or CD8+ T cells, or bulk PBMC T cells (not recorded which). V is TRBV4-1 and J is TRBJ1-2; TCRdb names TRBD1, which stays unverified in the absence of DNA. The CDR3 loop is CASSQETPLRRGDTF.